Listed below are T cell receptor beta chains from one sample, sequenced in a study of blood T cell repertoires in COVID-19. Measured with immunoSEQ multiplex PCR; TCRdb has only the in-frame clones, and not every one. The sample lists some 290,000 clones; 90% were seen once. Input material: peripheral blood. The receptors here all came from a woman aged 40 to 50 with COVID-19, enrolled during active disease. CDR3s include the opening cysteine and the closing phenylalanine or tryptophan. Fields, in order: D gene, clone size, V gene, J gene, CDR3 DNA, CDR3 protein. D genes are given only for firm matches. Only part of the rows carry a size: once, few, many, or a class if the clone is expanded.

d_call: .; clone_size: once; v_call: TRBV6-5; j_call: TRBJ2-5; cdr3_nt: TGTGCCAGCAGTTACGATCCGGAAGAGACCCAGTACTTC; cdr3_aa: CASSYDPEETQYF
d_call: .; clone_size: .; v_call: TRBV7-9; j_call: TRBJ1-1; cdr3_nt: TGTGCCAGCAGCCCCCACGGAGGGAGTTCTGAAGCTTTCTTT; cdr3_aa: CASSPHGGSSEAFF
d_call: .; clone_size: .; v_call: TRBV7-6; j_call: TRBJ2-2; cdr3_nt: TGTGCCAGCAGCCTCCTCGGGGGTTCGGACACCGGGGAGCTGTTTTTT; cdr3_aa: CASSLLGGSDTGELFF
d_call: TRBD1; clone_size: .; v_call: TRBV28; j_call: TRBJ2-5; cdr3_nt: TGTGCCAGCAGTTTGAGGCCCCCCGGGACAGGCCATCCACAAGAGACCCAGTACTTC; cdr3_aa: CASSLRPPGTGHPQETQYF
d_call: TRBD1; clone_size: .; v_call: TRBV28; j_call: TRBJ1-1; cdr3_nt: TGTGCCAGCTTGGTCGGGGGGACAGGGGGCGCGAGGACTGAAGCTTTCTTT; cdr3_aa: CASLVGGTGGARTEAFF
d_call: .; clone_size: .; v_call: TRBV7-8; j_call: TRBJ2-5; cdr3_nt: TGTGCCAGCAACCCCCGGGGGCAAGAGACCCAGTACTTC; cdr3_aa: CASNPRGQETQYF
d_call: .; clone_size: .; v_call: TRBV5-1; j_call: TRBJ2-2; cdr3_nt: TGCGCCAGCAGCTTGTCAGGAGGGCTCAACACCGGGGAGCTGTTTTTT; cdr3_aa: CASSLSGGLNTGELFF
d_call: TRBD1; clone_size: .; v_call: TRBV7-9; j_call: TRBJ2-1; cdr3_nt: TGTGCCAGCACCCCGACAGGGGACAACGGGCTCTTC; cdr3_aa: CASTPTGDNGLF
d_call: TRBD1; clone_size: .; v_call: TRBV27; j_call: TRBJ1-2; cdr3_nt: TGTGCCAGCAGTTTATCCCAGGGGGCCGGCTACACCTTC; cdr3_aa: CASSLSQGAGYTF
d_call: .; clone_size: .; v_call: TRBV9; j_call: TRBJ1-6; cdr3_nt: TGTGCCAGCAGCGGTACAGGGTCCTATTCACCCCTCCACTTT; cdr3_aa: CASSGTGSYSPLHF
d_call: .; clone_size: .; v_call: TRBV5-6; j_call: TRBJ1-2; cdr3_nt: TGTGCCAGCAGCTTGCGGACAACCGTTAACTATGGCTACACCTTC; cdr3_aa: CASSLRTTVNYGYTF
d_call: TRBD1; clone_size: .; v_call: TRBV12-3/TRBV12-4; j_call: TRBJ1-1; cdr3_nt: TGTGCCAGCAGCATGCAGGGGGACACTGAAGCTTTCTTT; cdr3_aa: CASSMQGDTEAFF
d_call: .; clone_size: few; v_call: TRBV28; j_call: TRBJ1-6; cdr3_nt: TGTGCCAGCAGTGCCCTTGCGTATAATTCACCCCTCCACTTT; cdr3_aa: CASSALAYNSPLHF
d_call: .; clone_size: once; v_call: TRBV5-1; j_call: TRBJ1-1; cdr3_nt: TGCGCCAGCAGCTTGGGAGTGGGGGGAGGGACTGAAGCTTTCTTT; cdr3_aa: CASSLGVGGGTEAFF
d_call: .; clone_size: .; v_call: TRBV11-2; j_call: TRBJ2-3; cdr3_nt: TGTGCCAGCAGCTTTTCGTTTGACAGTTCAACAGATACGCAGTATTTT; cdr3_aa: CASSFSFDSSTDTQYF
d_call: TRBD1; clone_size: once; v_call: TRBV28; j_call: TRBJ1-5; cdr3_nt: TGTGCCAGCAGGGGAAGGACAGGCCATTTGTCGCCCCAGCATTTT; cdr3_aa: CASRGRTGHLSPQHF
d_call: TRBD1; clone_size: .; v_call: TRBV7-2; j_call: TRBJ1-2; cdr3_nt: TGTGCCAGCAGCCTACGACAGGGAGACTATGGCTACACCTTC; cdr3_aa: CASSLRQGDYGYTF
d_call: TRBD2; clone_size: .; v_call: TRBV9; j_call: TRBJ2-2; cdr3_nt: TGTGCCAGCAGCGTAGCTGGACTAGCGGGAAATACCGGGGAGCTGTTTTTT; cdr3_aa: CASSVAGLAGNTGELFF
d_call: TRBD1; clone_size: .; v_call: TRBV5-4; j_call: TRBJ1-2; cdr3_nt: TGTGCCAGCAGTCCCCCGCCTACAGGGGCTCACCCAGGCTACACCTTC; cdr3_aa: CASSPPPTGAHPGYTF
d_call: .; clone_size: .; v_call: TRBV19; j_call: TRBJ2-3; cdr3_nt: TGTGCCAGTAGTGTAAGGGGTCTGGCGACAGATACGCAGTATTTT; cdr3_aa: CASSVRGLATDTQYF
d_call: .; clone_size: .; v_call: TRBV30; j_call: TRBJ1-2; cdr3_nt: TGTGCCTGGAGCAGGGGCAGGGACCCTAACTATGGCTACACCTTC; cdr3_aa: CAWSRGRDPNYGYTF
d_call: .; clone_size: .; v_call: TRBV6-5; j_call: TRBJ1-1; cdr3_nt: TGTGCCAGCAGTATAAAGGGGAGGTACGAAGCTTTCTTT; cdr3_aa: CASSIKGRYEAFF
d_call: .; clone_size: .; v_call: TRBV4-3; j_call: TRBJ2-6; cdr3_nt: TGCGCCAGCAGCCAAGAGCCGCCAGGGCGCGGGGCCAACGTCCTGACTTTC; cdr3_aa: CASSQEPPGRGANVLTF